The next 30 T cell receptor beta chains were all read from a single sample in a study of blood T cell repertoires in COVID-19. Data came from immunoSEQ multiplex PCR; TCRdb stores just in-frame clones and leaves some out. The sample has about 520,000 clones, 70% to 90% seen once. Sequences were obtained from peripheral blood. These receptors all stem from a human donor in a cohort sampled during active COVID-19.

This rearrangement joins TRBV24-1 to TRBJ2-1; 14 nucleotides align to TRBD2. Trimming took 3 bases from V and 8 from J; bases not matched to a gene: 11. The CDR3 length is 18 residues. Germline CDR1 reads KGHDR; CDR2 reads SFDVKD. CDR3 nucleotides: TGTGCCACCAGTGATCGGATACCGGGACTAGCGGGAGTCTATGAGCAGTTCTTC. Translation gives CATSDRIPGLAGVYEQFF.

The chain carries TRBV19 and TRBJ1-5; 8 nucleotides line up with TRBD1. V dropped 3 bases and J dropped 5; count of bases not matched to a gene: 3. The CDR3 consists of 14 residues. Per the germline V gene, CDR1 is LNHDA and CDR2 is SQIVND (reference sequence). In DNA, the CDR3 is TGTGCCAGTAGTATCGGACAGGGTGATCAGCCCCAGCATTTT. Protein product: CASSIGQGDQPQHF. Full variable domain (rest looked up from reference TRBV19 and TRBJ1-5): DGGITQSPKYLFRKEGQNVTLSCEQNLNHDAMYWYRQDPGQGLRLIYYSQIVNDFQKGDIAEGYSVSREKKESFPLTVTSAQKNPTAFYLCASSIGQGDQPQHFGDGTRLSIL.

CDR3 protein: CASSLTYSTDTQYF. The CDR3 coding sequence is TGTGCCAGCAGCTTAACCTACAGCACAGATACGCAGTATTTT. The chain uses TRBV7-3 and TRBJ2-3; D gene unclear. This CDR3 contains 14 residues. Per the germline V gene, CDR1 is SGHTA and CDR2 is FQGTGA. The V end was cut by 0 bases, the J end by 0 bases, with 4 bases between.

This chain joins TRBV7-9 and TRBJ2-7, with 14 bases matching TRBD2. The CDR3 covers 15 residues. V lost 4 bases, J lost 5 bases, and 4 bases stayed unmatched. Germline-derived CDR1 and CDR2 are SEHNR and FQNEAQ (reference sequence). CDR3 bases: TGTGCCAGCAGCTCGGGACTAGCGGGAGTTAACGAGCAGTACTTC. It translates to CASSSGLAGVNEQYF.

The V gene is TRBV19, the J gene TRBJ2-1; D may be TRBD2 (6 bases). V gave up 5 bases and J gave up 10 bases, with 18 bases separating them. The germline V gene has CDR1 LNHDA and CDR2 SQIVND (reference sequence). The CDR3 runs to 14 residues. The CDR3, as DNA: TGTGCCAGTAGTCGTCCCCCTCGGGGGAAGGAGCAGTTCTTC. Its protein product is CASSRPPRGKEQFF. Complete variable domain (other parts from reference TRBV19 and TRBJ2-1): DGGITQSPKYLFRKEGQNVTLSCEQNLNHDAMYWYRQDPGQGLRLIYYSQIVNDFQKGDIAEGYSVSREKKESFPLTVTSAQKNPTAFYLCASSRPPRGKEQFFGPGTRLTVL.

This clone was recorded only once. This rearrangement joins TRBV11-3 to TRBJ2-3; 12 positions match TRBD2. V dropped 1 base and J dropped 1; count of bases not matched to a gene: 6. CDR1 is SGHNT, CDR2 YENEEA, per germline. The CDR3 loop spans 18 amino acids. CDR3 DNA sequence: TGTGCCAGCAGCTTAGGCCTGACTAGCGGGAGTGGCACAGATACGCAGTATTTT. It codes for CASSLGLTSGSGTDTQYF. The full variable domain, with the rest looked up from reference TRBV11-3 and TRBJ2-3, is EAGVVQSPRYKIIEKKQPVAFWCNPISGHNTLYWYLQNLGQGPELLIRYENEEAVDDSQLPKDRFSAERLKGVDSTLKIQPAELGDSAVYLCASSLGLTSGSGTDTQYFGPGTRLTVL.

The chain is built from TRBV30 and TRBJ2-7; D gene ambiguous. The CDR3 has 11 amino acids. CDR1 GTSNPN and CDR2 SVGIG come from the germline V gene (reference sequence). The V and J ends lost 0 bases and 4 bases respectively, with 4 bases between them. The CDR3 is CAWSVTYEQYF. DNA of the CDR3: TGTGCCTGGAGTGTGACTTACGAGCAGTACTTC.

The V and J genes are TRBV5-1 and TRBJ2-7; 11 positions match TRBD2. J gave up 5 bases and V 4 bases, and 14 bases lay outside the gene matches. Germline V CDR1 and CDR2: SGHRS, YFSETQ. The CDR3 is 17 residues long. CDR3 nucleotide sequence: TGCGCCAGCAGCCGCGGGACTAGCGGTCCGAGGGCTAACGAGCAGTACTTC. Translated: CASSRGTSGPRANEQYF.

The CDR3 nucleotides read TGTGCCAGCAGCTTTAGGCACAGTCTCAATCAGCCCCAGCATTTT. It codes for CASSFRHSLNQPQHF. This rearrangement joins TRBV7-2 to TRBJ1-5; no firm D call. With 3 bases removed from V and 3 bases from J, the gap between germline ends came to 12 bases. CDR1 SGHTA and CDR2 FQGNSA come from the germline V gene. The CDR3 is 15 residues long.

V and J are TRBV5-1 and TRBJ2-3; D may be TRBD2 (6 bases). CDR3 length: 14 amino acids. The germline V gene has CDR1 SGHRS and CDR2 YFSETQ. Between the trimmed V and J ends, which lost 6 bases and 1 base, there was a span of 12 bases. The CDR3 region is CASKRGLRTDTQYF. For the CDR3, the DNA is TGCGCCAGCAAGAGGGGACTGCGCACAGATACGCAGTATTTT. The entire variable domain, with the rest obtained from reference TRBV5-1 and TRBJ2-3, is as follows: KAGVTQTPRYLIKTRGQQVTLSCSPISGHRSVSWYQQTPGQGLQFLFEYFSETQRNKGNFPGRFSGRQFSNSRSEMNVSTLELGDSALYLCASKRGLRTDTQYFGPGTRLTVL.

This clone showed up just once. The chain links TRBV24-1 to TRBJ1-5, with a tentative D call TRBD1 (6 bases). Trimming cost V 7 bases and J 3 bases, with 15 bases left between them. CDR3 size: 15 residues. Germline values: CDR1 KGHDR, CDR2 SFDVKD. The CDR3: CATSPGEGANQPQHF. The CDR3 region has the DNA TGTGCCACCAGCCCAGGGGAAGGGGCCAATCAGCCCCAGCATTTT.

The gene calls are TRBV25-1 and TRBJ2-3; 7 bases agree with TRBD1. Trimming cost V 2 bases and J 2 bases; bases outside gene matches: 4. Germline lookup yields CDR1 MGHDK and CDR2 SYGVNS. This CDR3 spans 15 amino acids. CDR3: CASSEHRGLTDTQYF. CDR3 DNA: TGTGCCAGCAGTGAACACAGGGGCCTCACAGATACGCAGTATTTT.

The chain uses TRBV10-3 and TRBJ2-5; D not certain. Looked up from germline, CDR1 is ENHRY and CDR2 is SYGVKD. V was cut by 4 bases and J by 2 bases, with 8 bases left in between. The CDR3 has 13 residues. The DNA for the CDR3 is TGTGCCATCAGTGCGGCGGCTCAAGAGACCCAGTACTTC. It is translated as CAISAAAQETQYF.

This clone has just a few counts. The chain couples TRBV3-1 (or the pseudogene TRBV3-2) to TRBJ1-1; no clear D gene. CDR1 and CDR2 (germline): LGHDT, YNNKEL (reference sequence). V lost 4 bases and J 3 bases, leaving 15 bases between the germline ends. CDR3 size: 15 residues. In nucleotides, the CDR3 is TGTGCCAGCAGCCCTTACACTGGGCCTCACACTGAAGCTTTCTTT. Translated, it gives CASSPYTGPHTEAFF.

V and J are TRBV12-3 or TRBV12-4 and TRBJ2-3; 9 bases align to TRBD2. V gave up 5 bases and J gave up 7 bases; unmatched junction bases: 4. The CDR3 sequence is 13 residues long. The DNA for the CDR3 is TGTGCCAGCAGTGCTAGCGGGGTGAATACGCAGTATTTT. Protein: CASSASGVNTQYF.

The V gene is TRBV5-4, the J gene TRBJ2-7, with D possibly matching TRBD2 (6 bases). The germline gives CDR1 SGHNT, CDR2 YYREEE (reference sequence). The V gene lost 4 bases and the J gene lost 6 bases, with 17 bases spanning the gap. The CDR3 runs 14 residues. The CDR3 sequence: CASSATVGGGEQYF. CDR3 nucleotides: TGTGCCAGCAGCGCCACGGTGGGAGGAGGCGAGCAGTACTTC.

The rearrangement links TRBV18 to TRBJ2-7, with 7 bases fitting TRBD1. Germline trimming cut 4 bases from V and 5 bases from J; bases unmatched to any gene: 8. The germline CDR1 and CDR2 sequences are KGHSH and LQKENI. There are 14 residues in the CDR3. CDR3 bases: TGTGCCAGCTCACAGGCAGGGGGTAACAACGAGCAGTACTTC. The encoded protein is CASSQAGGNNEQYF.

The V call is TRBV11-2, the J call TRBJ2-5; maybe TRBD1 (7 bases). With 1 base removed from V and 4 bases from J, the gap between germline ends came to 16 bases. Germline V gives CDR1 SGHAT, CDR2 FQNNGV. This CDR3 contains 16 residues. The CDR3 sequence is CASSLGSRQGGETQYF. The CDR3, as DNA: TGTGCCAGCAGCTTAGGTTCCCGCCAGGGGGGAGAGACCCAGTACTTC.

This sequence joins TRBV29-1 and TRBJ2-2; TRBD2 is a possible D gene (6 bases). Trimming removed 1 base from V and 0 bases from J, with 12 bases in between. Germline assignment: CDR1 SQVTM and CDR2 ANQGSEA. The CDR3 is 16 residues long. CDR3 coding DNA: TGCAGCGTTGAAGTCGTCGGGACTCCGAACACCGGGGAGCTGTTTTTT. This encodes CSVEVVGTPNTGELFF.

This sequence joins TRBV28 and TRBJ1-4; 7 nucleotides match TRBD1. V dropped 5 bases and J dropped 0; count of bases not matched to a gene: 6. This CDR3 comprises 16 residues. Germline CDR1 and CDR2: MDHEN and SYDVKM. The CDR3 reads CASSAPGQTTNEKLFF. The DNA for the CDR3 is TGTGCCAGCAGTGCCCCGGGACAGACAACTAATGAAAAACTGTTTTTT. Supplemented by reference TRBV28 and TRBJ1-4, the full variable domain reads DVKVTQSSRYLVKRTGEKVFLECVQDMDHENMFWYRQDPGLGLRLIYFSYDVKMKEKGDIPEGYSVSREKKERFSLILESASTNQTSMYLCASSAPGQTTNEKLFFGSGTQLSVL.

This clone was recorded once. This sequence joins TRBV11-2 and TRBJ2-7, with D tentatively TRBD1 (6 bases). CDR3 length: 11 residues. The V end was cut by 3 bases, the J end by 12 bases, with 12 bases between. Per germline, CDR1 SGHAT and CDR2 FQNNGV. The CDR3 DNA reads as TGTGCCAGCAGCTTGACAGGACGAGGGTACTTC. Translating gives CASSLTGRGYF.

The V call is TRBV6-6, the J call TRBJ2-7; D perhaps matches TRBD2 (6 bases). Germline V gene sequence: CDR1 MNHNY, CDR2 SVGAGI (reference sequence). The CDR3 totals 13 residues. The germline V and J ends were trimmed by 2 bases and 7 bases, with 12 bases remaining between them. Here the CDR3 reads CASSYTAGSEQYF. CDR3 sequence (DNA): TGTGCCAGCAGTTACACCGCGGGGTCTGAGCAGTACTTC.

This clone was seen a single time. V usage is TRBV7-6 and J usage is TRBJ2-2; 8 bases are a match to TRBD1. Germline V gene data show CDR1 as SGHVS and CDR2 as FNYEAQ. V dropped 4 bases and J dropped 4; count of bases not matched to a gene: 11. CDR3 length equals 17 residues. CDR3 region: CASSSSLGQEITGELFF. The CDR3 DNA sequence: TGTGCCAGCAGCTCAAGCCTGGGACAGGAGATCACCGGGGAGCTGTTTTTT.

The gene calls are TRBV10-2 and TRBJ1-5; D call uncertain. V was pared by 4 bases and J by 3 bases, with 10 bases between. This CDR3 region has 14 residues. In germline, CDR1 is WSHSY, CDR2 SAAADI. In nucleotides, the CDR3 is TGCGCCAGCAGTGTGGGCAGTTACAATCAGCCCCAGCATTTT. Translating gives CASSVGSYNQPQHF.

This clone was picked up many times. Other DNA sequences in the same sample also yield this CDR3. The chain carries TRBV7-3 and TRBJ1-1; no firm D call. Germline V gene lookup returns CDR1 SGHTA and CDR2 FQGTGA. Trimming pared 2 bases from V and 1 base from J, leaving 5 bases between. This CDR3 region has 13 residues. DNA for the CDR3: TGTGCCAGCAGCTTAGGAGCGAACACTGAAGCTTTCTTT. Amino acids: CASSLGANTEAFF.

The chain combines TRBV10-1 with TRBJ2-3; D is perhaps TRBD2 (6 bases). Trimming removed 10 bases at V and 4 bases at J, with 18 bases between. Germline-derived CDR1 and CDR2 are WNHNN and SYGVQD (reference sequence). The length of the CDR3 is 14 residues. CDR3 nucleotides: TGCGCCATCGTACCGGGAGAGACCTCAGATACGCAGTATTTT. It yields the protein CAIVPGETSDTQYF.

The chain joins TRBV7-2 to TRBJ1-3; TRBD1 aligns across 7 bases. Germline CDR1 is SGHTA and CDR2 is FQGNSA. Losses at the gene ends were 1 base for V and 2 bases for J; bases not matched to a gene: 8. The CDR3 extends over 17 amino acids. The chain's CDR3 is CASSLVSTGWAGNTIYF. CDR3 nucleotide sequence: TGTGCCAGCAGCTTAGTATCGACAGGGTGGGCTGGAAACACCATATATTTT.

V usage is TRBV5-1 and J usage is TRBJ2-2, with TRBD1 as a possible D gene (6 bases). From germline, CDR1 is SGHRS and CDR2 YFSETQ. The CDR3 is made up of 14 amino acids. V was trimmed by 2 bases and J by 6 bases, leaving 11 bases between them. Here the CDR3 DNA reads TGCGCCAGCAGCTTTGGACAGCTGGCCGGGGAGCTGTTTTTT. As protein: CASSFGQLAGELFF.

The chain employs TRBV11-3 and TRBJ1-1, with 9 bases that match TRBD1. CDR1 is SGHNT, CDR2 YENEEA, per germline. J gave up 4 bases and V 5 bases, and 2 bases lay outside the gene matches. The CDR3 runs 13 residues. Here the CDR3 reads CASSQTGGTEAFF. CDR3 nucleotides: TGTGCCAGCAGCCAGACAGGGGGCACTGAAGCTTTCTTT.

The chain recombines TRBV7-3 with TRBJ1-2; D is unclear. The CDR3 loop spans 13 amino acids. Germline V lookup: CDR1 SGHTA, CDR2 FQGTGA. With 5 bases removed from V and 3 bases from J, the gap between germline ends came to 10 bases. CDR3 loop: CASSLSSDYGYTF. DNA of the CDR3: TGTGCCAGCAGCCTGTCGTCAGACTATGGCTACACCTTC.